This paragraph covers one T cell receptor (beta chain) sequence. No antigen is known for it. The record has no base qualities; no much larger clone is one base away. This entry is derived from a study of T cell repertoires in cytomegalovirus infection (dated by TCRdb to between 2019 and 2020). Background for the entire study: Donor HLA type was relevant to the analysis, as public TCR beta signatures indicated carriage of CMV infection together with the matching HLA type. Results the study describes overall, beyond this receptor: In both this cohort and an independent cohort of 352 donors, the cumulative frequency of public TCR beta family members distinguished carriers of CMV infection plus the relevant HLA type. The ex vivo response was dominated by HLA-C-restricted CMV-specific TCR beta clonotypes, which also provided the single most frequent clonotype in two of eight donors.

Sequencing took place on an Illumina HiSeq 1500. Starting from the raw public reads, TCRdb applied fastp trimming at Q25, assembled clones with MiXCR and retained in-frame beta chains. Records with the same CDR3 protein are collapsed into one entry carrying the most frequent genes and DNA. For this sample the table gives hundreds of thousands of distinct CDR3 sequences, of which approximately 40% were detected only once. 2.8% of the sample is in the top ten clones. V sheds 8 bases and J sheds 1 base, leaving 10 bases between their ends. CDR1 and CDR2, looked up from the germline V gene, are MDHEN and SYDVKM. Counted from cysteine to phenylalanine, this CDR3 has 13 amino acids. Just CDR3 DNA is preserved here, 39 bases in frame from base 1.

What was sequenced was PBMCs. The chain uses TRBV28 and TRBJ2-3, with no D gene named confidently. This receptor was identified in a human donor in good health (CMV status not recorded). Some clones in this sample may be carry-over from other donors' samples. Here the CDR3 is given as CASHKPGTDTQYF. DNA sequence: TGTGCCAGCCACAAACCGGGCACAGATACGCAGTATTTT.